The 9 T cell receptor beta chains listed next were all sequenced from one sample in a study of T cells in women clearing cervical HPV infection. Profiled with immunoSEQ multiplex PCR; TCRdb holds only in-frame clones, not every one. This listing includes about 39,000 clones. The sequencing sample was made of blood buffy coat. These receptors were taken from a woman aged 18-69 years with a cervical HPV16 infection that either progressed to CIN3+ or cleared (not recorded which).

CDR3 sequence: CASSPTTFQGGNDYTF. CDR3 DNA, as far as it was read: TGTGCCAGCTCACCCACCACCTTTCAAGGGGGCAATGAC. The chain couples TRBV18 to TRBJ1-2; 7 bases are a match to TRBD1. The read stops 3 residues short of the end of the CDR3; the missing end is completed from the germline J gene. The germline CDR1 and CDR2 sequences are KGHSH and LQKENI. CDR3 length: 16 amino acids. The variable domain in full, with the rest retrieved from reference TRBV18 and TRBJ1-2, is NAGVMQNPRHLVRRRGQEARLRCSPMKGHSHVYWYRQLPEEGLKFMVYLQKENIIDESGMPKERFSAEFPKEGPSILRIQQVVRGDSAAYFCASSPTTFQGGNDYTFGSGTRLTVV.

In the case of this clone: The read ends 3 residues early relative to the CDR3; the germline J gene fills the gap. This rearrangement joins TRBV20-1 to TRBJ2-2; 9 bases are a match to TRBD2. V shed 5 bases and J 4 bases; nucleotides not matched to a gene: 11. CDR3 length: 16 residues. CDR1 and CDR2 (germline): DFQATT, SNEGSKA (reference sequence). CDR3 sequence reads: CSAFDSGRAGTGELFF. The CDR3 DNA, read in part, is TGCAGTGCTTTTGATAGCGGGAGAGCCGGCACCGGGGAG.

For this clone: The read ends 3 residues shy of where the CDR3 ends; the end is completed using the germline J gene. This rearrangement joins TRBV5-1 to TRBJ1-1; a weak D match, TRBD1 (5 bases). Germline CDR1 is SGHRS and CDR2 is YFSETQ. The CDR3 totals 15 residues. The V end lost 3 bases, the J end lost 3 bases, and 15 bases lay between the germline ends. Partial CDR3 DNA: TGCGCCAGCAGCTCTCCGACAGTTGGGGACACTGAA. Amino acid sequence: CASSSPTVGDTE. The full CDR3 protein reads CASSSPTVGDTEAFF.

On this clone: An end of the junction differs from the germline gene, which may be a read error. The CDR3 end lies 3 residues beyond the end of the read and is filled in from the germline J gene. The V gene is TRBV4-2, the J gene TRBJ2-3, with 10 bases fitting TRBD2. The CDR3 consists of 18 residues. Germline-derived CDR1 and CDR2 are LGHNA and YNFKEQ. The part of the CDR3 DNA that was read is TGCGCCAGCAGCCAAGATTTTACTAGCGGGATCGTCACAGATACG. Translation gives CASSQDFTSGIVTDT. The entire CDR3 reads CASSQDFTSGIVTDTQYF.

Concerning this clone itself: The read terminates 3 residues ahead of where the CDR3 ends, so the germline J gene completes it. The rearrangement uses TRBV10-3 and TRBJ2-7; 8 bases map to TRBD1. This CDR3 region has 12 residues. Germline V gene sequence: CDR1 ENHRY, CDR2 SYGVKD. The J segment lost 3 bases and the V segment lost 10 bases, leaving 5 bases of the junction unmatched. CDR3 DNA, as far as it was read: TGTGCCACTTCCGGGACAGGCTACGAG. This gives the protein CATSGTGYE. The whole CDR3 is CATSGTGYEQYF.

About this clone: Coverage ceases 3 residues before the CDR3 finishes, and the germline J gene fills in the end. This chain links TRBV7-9 with TRBJ1-1; D unclear. This CDR3 comprises 12 residues. Germline lookup yields CDR1 SEHNR and CDR2 FQNEAQ (reference sequence). V shed 2 bases and J shed 1 base, with 2 bases lying between them. CDR3 bases read: TGTGCCAGCAGCTTACAGAACACTGAA. Translation: CASSLQNTE. The full CDR3 is CASSLQNTEAFF.

CDR3: CASRSGGTSGNTEAFF. The DNA read from the CDR3 is TGTGCCAGCAGATCAGGGGGCACATCGGGGAACACTGAA. The chain carries TRBV19 and TRBJ1-1; 8 bases map to TRBD1. The read falls 3 residues short of the CDR3 end, and the missing part is taken from the germline J gene. Germline V gene data show CDR1 as LNHDA and CDR2 as SQIVND (reference sequence). The CDR3 loop spans 16 amino acids. The V gene end was trimmed by 9 bases and the J gene end by 1 base; junction bases not matched to a gene: 13.

With respect to this clone: The sequence runs out 3 residues before the end of the CDR3; the remainder is reconstructed from the germline J gene. V is TRBV7-3 and J is TRBJ2-1; D not certain. CDR3 size: 15 residues. The germline gives CDR1 SGHTA, CDR2 FQGTGA. The germline V and J ends were trimmed by 0 bases and 1 base, with 7 bases remaining between them. The CDR3 DNA, read in part, is TGTGCCAGCAGCTTAACCGACGGGTCCTACAATGAG. The encoded protein is CASSLTDGSYNE. The entire CDR3 reads CASSLTDGSYNEQFF.

A remark on this clone: The read is 3 residues too short to cover the CDR3 end, so that end is filled in from the germline J gene. V gene TRBV18 combines with J gene TRBJ1-1; 11 bases are shared with TRBD1. The CDR3 runs 15 residues. Per germline, CDR1 KGHSH and CDR2 LQKENI. The junction had 0 bases not matched to a gene; V was cut back by 0 bases and J by 3 bases. The CDR3 is CASSPPGQGDTEAFF. CDR3 DNA, as far as it was read: TGTGCCAGCTCACCACCGGGACAGGGGGACACTGAA.